What follows describes a single T cell receptor beta chain. Antigen specificity is unknown. CDR3 length: 15 residues. The ends were cut back, 9 bases at V and 0 bases at J, with 17 bases in the middle. Germline V CDR1 and CDR2: SNHLY, FYNNEI. Donors gave around 9.3 milliliters of peripheral blood apiece. A J-beta primer mix and a sample-barcoded 5' primer were used in a second PCR of about 7 to 12 cycles. Tags on each cDNA molecule came from a template-switch adaptor with 12 random nucleotides. TCRdb re-called the 5' RACE reads with MiXCR, one entry per CDR3 protein. The profile covers approximately 820,000 distinct CDR3 sequences, with under 45% appearing a single time and nearly 20% taken by the ten largest. This sample is drawn from a study of blood T cells in healthy people across ages. The overall study: Per every two T cells, about one barcoded beta molecule was captured by template switching. Findings and limits, study-wide: TCR beta diversity correlated strongly with naive T cell percentage.

Sample: blood. The clonotype comes from a man aged 55 to 70 in good health. The chain uses TRBV2 and TRBJ1-2; D unclear. CDR3 coding DNA: TGTGCCAGTGGGGAAGACGCTCCGGCTAACTATGGCTACACCTTC. Protein sequence: CASGEDAPANYGYTF. Filled out from reference TRBV2 and TRBJ1-2, the complete variable domain reads EPEVTQTPSHQVTQMGQEVILRCVPISNHLYFYWYRQILGQKVEFLVSFYNNEISEKSEIFDDQFSVERPDGSNFTLKIRSTKLEDSAMYFCASGEDAPANYGYTFGSGTRLTVV.